This entry is about one T cell receptor beta chain. What it binds is not known. Method: immunoSEQ multiplex PCR; TCRdb's copy keeps in-frame clones and lacks some. The sample carries around 50,000 clones, around 94% recorded once. The sample comes from a study of cytomegalovirus exposure and HLA in healthy donors. There are 22 residues in the CDR3. V was cut by 1 base and J by 3 bases, with 33 bases left in between. Germline V gene data show CDR1 as MDHEN and CDR2 as SYDVKM. Overall study findings and caveats: In vitro assays verified that three CMV-associated chains recognized CMV antigens specifically. While the bulk of TCR sequences proved rare, some public TCRs turned up in many donors. Cytomegalovirus-associated TCR beta chains were listed, numbering over 150.

This receptor was identified in a young woman in good health and CMV-seropositive. Sequencing was carried out using PBMCs. The V and J genes are TRBV28 and TRBJ2-5; tentative D call: TRBD1 (8 bases). Here the CDR3 reads CASSLFGWVLNRGGKVKETQYF. As DNA, the CDR3 is TGTGCCAGCAGTTTATTTGGCTGGGTCTTGAACAGGGGGGGAAAGGTCAAAGAGACCCAGTACTTC.